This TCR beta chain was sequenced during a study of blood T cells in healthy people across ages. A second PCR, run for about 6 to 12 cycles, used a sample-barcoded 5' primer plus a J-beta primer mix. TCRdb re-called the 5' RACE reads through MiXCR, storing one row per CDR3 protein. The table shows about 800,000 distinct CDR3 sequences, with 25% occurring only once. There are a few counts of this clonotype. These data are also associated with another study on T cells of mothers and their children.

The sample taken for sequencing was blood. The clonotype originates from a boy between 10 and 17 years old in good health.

The CDR3 loop reads CASRYEDPYEQYF. The CDR3 nucleotides read TGTGCCAGCCGATATGAAGACCCCTACGAGCAGTACTTC. The chain links TRBV18 to TRBJ2-5; D uncertain. The J call may be in error: the DNA end matches TRBJ2-7 better. CDR1 KGHSH and CDR2 LQKENI come from the germline V gene. The CDR3 has 13 residues.